These T cell receptor beta chains were read from a single sample in a study of blood T cell repertoires in COVID-19. The method was immunoSEQ multiplex PCR; TCRdb's version includes in-frame clones alone and lacks a portion of them. The sample holds around 100,000 clones, less than 85% seen once. The sequencing sample was made of peripheral blood. The receptors derive from a man aged 65-85 years with active or convalescent COVID-19. CDR3s include the opening cysteine and the closing phenylalanine or tryptophan. Fields, in order: V gene, D gene, clone size, J gene, CDR3 DNA, CDR3 protein. The D gene is left open where the match is weak. Part of the rows lack a size; the others show once, few, many or a class for expanded clones.

TRBV7-8	-	few	TRBJ2-2	TGTGCCAGCAGCCCAACCGAGGGAGGAGGCACCGGGGAGCTGTTTTTT	CASSPTEGGGTGELFF
TRBV7-9	-	-	TRBJ1-2	TGTGCCAGCGGGGACCGGGACACTGCCTATGGCTACACCTTC	CASGDRDTAYGYTF
TRBV5-1	TRBD2	once	TRBJ2-3	TGCGCCAGCAGCACTCGACTAGCGGGTACAGATACGCAGTATTTT	CASSTRLAGTDTQYF
TRBV4-1	TRBD2	few	TRBJ2-7	TGCGCCAGCAGCCCTCGGACTAGCGGGAGGGTCCACGAGCAGTACTTC	CASSPRTSGRVHEQYF
TRBV5-1	TRBD1	-	TRBJ2-5	TGCGCCAGCAGCCGCGAAGGACAGGGGACAAGAAAGACCCAGTACTTC	CASSREGQGTRKTQYF
TRBV24-1	TRBD1	-	TRBJ1-4	TGTGCCACCAGTGACAACACTGGGACAGATATTACTAATGAAAAACTGTTTTTT	CATSDNTGTDITNEKLFF
TRBV5-4	TRBD2	-	TRBJ2-1	TGTGCCAGCAGCCTGACTAGCGGTAGCTCCTACAATGAGCAGTTCTTC	CASSLTSGSSYNEQFF
TRBV19	TRBD1	-	TRBJ1-6	TGTGCCAGTAGTATATCGGACAGGGAAGGCAAAAGCTCCTATAATTCACCCCTCCACTTT	CASSISDREGKSSYNSPLHF
TRBV10-2	TRBD2	-	TRBJ2-1	TGCGCCAGCTCGGCCATAGCGGGAGGTTCCTATGAGCAGTTCTTC	CASSAIAGGSYEQFF
TRBV9	TRBD1	-	TRBJ1-3	TGTGCCAGCAGCGTAGGAGGACAGGGGAACACCATATATTTT	CASSVGGQGNTIYF
TRBV2	TRBD1	-	TRBJ2-7	TGTGCCAGCAAGACAGGGGAAATCTACGAGCAGTACTTC	CASKTGEIYEQYF
TRBV7-6	-	-	TRBJ1-1	TGTGCCAGCAGCTCCGGACTTCTTGGGAGCACTGAAGCTTTCTTT	CASSSGLLGSTEAFF
TRBV10-3	-	-	TRBJ2-7	TGTGCCATCAGTACCCCACCCGTAGCCGGGTACGTCTACGAGCAGTACTTC	CAISTPPVAGYVYEQYF
TRBV6-5	-	-	TRBJ1-1	TGTGCCAGCACCCCAGGGCTGAACACTGAAGCTTTCTTT	CASTPGLNTEAFF
TRBV6-5	TRBD1	-	TRBJ1-1	TGTGCCAGCAGTCACCGACAGGGTTCAAGCACTGAAGCTTTCTTT	CASSHRQGSSTEAFF
TRBV28	TRBD1	many	TRBJ1-2	TGTGCCAGCAGTTTAGAGGGGGCGCGGGGCTACACCTTC	CASSLEGARGYTF
TRBV10-3	-	-	TRBJ2-5	TGTGCCACCCGGGACTTGCGGGAGACCCAGTACTTC	CATRDLRETQYF
TRBV7-2	-	once	TRBJ2-7	TGTGCCAGCAGCTTATCATACGCGGCGACCGAGTACGAGCAGTACTTC	CASSLSYAATEYEQYF
TRBV3-1/TRBV3-2	-	-	TRBJ2-7	TGTGCCAGCAGCCAATTGGGCAGGGACTACGAGCAGTACTTC	CASSQLGRDYEQYF
TRBV18	TRBD1	once	TRBJ1-4	TGTGCCAGCTCACCGCGACAGGGTGTCGATGAAAAACTGTTTTTT	CASSPRQGVDEKLFF
TRBV19	-	once	TRBJ1-2	TGTGCCAGTTATGGCAGCGATACTTTCTATGGCTACACCTTC	CASYGSDTFYGYTF
TRBV27	-	-	TRBJ2-1	TGTGCCAGCAGTCTCGCAGGGGTACACAATGAGCAGTTCTTC	CASSLAGVHNEQFF
TRBV6-4	TRBD2	-	TRBJ2-3	TGTGCCAGCAGTCTGGGGACTAGCGCCACAGATACGCAGTATTTT	CASSLGTSATDTQYF
TRBV5-6	-	-	TRBJ2-7	TGTGCCAGCAGCCGTACTCTTTCAGAGCAGTACTTC	CASSRTLSEQYF
TRBV6-6	-	-	TRBJ1-2	TGTGCCAGCAGTCTTTCGGGGTACTATGGCTACACCTTC	CASSLSGYYGYTF
TRBV14	-	-	TRBJ2-1	TGTGCCAGCAGCCAACCTCTGGGGAGGCGCGGAGGCTCCTACAATGAGCAGTTCTTC	CASSQPLGRRGGSYNEQFF